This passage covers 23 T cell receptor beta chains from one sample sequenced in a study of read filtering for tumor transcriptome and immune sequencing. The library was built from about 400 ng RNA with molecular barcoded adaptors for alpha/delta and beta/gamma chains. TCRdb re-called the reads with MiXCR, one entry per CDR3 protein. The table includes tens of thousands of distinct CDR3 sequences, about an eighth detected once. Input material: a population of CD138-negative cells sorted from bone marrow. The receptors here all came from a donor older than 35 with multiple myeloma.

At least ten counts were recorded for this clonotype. The CDR3 coding sequence is TGCGCCAGCAAGGAACTAGCGGGGGGTCCCAGAGGAGTGTTCTTC. It is translated as CASKELAGGPRGVFF. The chain recombines TRBV4-1 with TRBJ2-1; 12 bases match TRBD2. Germline CDR1 and CDR2: MGHRA and YSYEKL. After removal of 7 bases from V and 15 bases from J, the junction contained 16 bases not matched to a gene. The CDR3 consists of 15 residues.

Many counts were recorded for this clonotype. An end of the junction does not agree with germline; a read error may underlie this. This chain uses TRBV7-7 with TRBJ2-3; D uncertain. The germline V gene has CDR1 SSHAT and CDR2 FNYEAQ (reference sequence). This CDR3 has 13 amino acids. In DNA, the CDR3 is TGTGCTAGCAGCCCAGACGGCCCGGATACGCAGTATTTT. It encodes CASSPDGPDTQYF.

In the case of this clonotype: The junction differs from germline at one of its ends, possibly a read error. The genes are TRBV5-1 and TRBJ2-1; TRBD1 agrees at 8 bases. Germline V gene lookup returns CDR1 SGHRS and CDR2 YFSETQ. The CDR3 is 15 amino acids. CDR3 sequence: CASTSTGASYNEQSF. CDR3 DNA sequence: TGCGCCAGCACCTCGACAGGGGCGTCCTACAATGAGCAGTCCTTC. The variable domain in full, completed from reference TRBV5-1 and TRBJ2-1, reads KAGVTQTPRYLIKTRGQQVTLSCSPISGHRSVSWYQQTPGQGLQFLFEYFSETQRNKGNFPGRFSGRQFSNSRSEMNVSTLELGDSALYLCASTSTGASYNEQSFGPGTRLTVL.

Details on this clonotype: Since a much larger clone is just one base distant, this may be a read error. The CDR3 DNA is TGCAGTGCTCCGGACAGGTCCAACACCAGGGAGCTGTTTTTT. The encoded protein is CSAPDRSNTRELFF. The chain uses TRBV20-1 and TRBJ2-2; TRBD1 aligns across 7 bases. The CDR3 consists of 14 residues. Germline V gene data show CDR1 as DFQATT and CDR2 as SNEGSKA (reference sequence).

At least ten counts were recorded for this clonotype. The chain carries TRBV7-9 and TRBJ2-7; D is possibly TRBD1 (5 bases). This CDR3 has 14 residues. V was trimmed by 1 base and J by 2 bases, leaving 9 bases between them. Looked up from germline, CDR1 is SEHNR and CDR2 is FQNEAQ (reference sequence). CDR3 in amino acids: CASSLVGRAYEQYF. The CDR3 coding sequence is TGTGCCAGCAGCTTAGTAGGCAGGGCCTACGAGCAGTACTTC.

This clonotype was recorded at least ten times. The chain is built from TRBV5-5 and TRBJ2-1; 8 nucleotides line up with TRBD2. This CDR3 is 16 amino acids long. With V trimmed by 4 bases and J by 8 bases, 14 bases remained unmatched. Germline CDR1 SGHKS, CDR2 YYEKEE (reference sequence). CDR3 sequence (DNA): TGTGCCAGCAGCCCGAGTAGCGGGGCACTAATGGATGAGCAGTTCTTC. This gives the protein CASSPSSGALMDEQFF.

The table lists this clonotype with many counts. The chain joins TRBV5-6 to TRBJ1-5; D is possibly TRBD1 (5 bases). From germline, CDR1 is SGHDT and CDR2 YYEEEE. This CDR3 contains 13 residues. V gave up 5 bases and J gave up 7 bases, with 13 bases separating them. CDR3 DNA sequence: TGTGCCAGCAGTTGGGGTGGGGGACAGCCCCAGCATTTT. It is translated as CASSWGGGQPQHF.

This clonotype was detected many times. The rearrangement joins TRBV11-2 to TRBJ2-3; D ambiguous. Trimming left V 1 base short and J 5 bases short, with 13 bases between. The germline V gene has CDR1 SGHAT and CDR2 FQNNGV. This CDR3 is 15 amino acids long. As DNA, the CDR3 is TGTGCCAGCAGCTTAGCTCCCTTCGATGGAGATACGCAGTATTTT. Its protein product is CASSLAPFDGDTQYF.

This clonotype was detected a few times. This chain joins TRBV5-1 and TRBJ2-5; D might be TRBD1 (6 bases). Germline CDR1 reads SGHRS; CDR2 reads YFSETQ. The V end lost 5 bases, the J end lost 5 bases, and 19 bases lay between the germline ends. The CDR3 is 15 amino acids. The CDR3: CASSRGTPEGETQYF. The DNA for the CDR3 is TGCGCCAGCAGTCGAGGGACACCCGAAGGGGAGACCCAGTACTTC.

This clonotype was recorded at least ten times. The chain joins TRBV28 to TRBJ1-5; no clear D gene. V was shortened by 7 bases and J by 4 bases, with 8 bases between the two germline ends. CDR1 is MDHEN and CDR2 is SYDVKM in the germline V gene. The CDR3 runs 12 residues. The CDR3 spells CASMVNNQPQHF. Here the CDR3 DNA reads TGTGCCAGCATGGTGAATAATCAGCCCCAGCATTTT.

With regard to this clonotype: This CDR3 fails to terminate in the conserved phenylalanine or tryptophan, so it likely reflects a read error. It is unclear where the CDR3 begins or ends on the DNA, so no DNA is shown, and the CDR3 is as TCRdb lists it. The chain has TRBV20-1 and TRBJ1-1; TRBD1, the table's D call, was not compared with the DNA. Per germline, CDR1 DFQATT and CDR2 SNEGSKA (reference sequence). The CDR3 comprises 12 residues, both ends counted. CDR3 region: CSAGGQGASASS.

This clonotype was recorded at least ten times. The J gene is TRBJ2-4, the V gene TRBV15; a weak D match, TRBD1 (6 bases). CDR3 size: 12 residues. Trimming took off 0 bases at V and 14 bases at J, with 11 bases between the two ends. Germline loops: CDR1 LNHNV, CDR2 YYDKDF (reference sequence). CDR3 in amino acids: CATSRDGTGKYF. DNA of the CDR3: TGTGCCACCAGCAGAGATGGTACAGGGAAGTACTTC.

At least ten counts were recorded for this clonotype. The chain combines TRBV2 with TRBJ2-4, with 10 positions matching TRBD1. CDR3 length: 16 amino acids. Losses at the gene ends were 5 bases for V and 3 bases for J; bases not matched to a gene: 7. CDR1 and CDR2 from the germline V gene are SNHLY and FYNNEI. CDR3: CASSLGGQGIKNIQYF. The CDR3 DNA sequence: TGTGCCAGCAGTTTAGGGGGACAGGGGATCAAAAACATTCAGTACTTC.

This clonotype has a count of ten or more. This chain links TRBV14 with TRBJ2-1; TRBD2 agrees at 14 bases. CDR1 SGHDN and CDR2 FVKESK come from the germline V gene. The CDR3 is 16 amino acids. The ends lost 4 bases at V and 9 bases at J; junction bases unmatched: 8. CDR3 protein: CASSPGLAGESGEQFF. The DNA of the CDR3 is TGTGCCAGCAGCCCGGGACTAGCGGGGGAGTCCGGTGAGCAGTTCTTC.

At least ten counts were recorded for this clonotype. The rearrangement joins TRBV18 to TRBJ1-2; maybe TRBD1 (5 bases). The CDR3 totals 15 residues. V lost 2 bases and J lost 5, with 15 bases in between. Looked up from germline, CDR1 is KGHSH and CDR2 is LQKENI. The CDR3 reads CASSPSSSQAYGYTF. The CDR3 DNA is TGTGCCAGCTCACCAAGTTCCTCACAGGCATATGGCTACACCTTC.

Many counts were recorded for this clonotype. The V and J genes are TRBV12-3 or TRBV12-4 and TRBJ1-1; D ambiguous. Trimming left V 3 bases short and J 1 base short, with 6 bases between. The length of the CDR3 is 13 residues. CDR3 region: CASSFGENTEAFF. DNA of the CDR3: TGTGCCAGCAGTTTTGGCGAGAACACTGAAGCTTTCTTT.

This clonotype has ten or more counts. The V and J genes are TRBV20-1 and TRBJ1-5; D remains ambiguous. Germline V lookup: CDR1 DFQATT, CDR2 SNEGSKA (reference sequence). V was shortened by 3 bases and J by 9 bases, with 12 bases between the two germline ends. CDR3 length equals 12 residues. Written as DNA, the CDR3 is TGCAGTGCTAGTGTCACGGATGGGCCCCAGCATTTT. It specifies CSASVTDGPQHF.

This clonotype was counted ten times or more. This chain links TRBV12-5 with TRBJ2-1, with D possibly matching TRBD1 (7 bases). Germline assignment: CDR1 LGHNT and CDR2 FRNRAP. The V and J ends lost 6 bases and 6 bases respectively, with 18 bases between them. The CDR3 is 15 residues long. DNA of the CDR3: TGTGCTAGTGGCCGCGGGACAGCGACTTTCAATGAGCAGTTCTTC. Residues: CASGRGTATFNEQFF.

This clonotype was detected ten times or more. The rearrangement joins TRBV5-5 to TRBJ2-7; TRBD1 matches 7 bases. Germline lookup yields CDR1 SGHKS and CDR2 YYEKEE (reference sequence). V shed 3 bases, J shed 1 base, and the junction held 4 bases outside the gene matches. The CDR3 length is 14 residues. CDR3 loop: CASSYSTGSYEQYF. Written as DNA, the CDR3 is TGTGCCAGCAGCTACTCGACAGGGTCCTACGAGCAGTACTTC.

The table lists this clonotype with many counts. CDR3 in amino acids: CASSQAGTVAYEQYF. CDR3 DNA sequence: TGTGCCAGCAGCCAAGCCGGGACAGTAGCCTACGAGCAGTACTTC. The J gene is TRBJ2-7, the V gene TRBV3-1; 7 bases are a match to TRBD1. The CDR3 spans 15 residues. The V segment lost 1 base and the J segment 2 bases; nucleotides outside the gene matches: 5. Germline-derived CDR1 and CDR2 are LGHDT and YNNKEL (reference sequence).

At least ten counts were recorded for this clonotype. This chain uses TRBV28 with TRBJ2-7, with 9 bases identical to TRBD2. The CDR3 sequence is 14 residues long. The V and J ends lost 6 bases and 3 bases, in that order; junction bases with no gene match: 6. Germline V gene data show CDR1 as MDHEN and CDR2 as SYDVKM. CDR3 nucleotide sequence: TGTGCCAGCAGCTCAAGCGGGGGGAACTACGAGCAGTACTTC. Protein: CASSSSGGNYEQYF.

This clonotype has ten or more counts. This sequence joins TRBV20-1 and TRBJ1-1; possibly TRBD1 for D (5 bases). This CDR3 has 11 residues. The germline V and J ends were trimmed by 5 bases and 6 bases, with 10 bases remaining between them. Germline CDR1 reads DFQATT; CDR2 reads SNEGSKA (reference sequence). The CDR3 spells CSAVQAPEAFF. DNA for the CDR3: TGCAGTGCTGTACAGGCCCCTGAAGCTTTCTTT.

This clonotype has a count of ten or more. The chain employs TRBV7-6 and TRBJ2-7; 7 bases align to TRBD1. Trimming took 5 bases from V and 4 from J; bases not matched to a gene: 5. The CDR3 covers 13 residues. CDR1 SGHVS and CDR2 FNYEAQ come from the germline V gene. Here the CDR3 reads CASSPDRDYEQYF. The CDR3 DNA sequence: TGTGCCAGCAGCCCCGACAGGGATTACGAGCAGTACTTC. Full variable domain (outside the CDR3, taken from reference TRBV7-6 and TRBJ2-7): GAGVSQSPRYKVTKRGQDVALRCDPISGHVSLYWYRQALGQGPEFLTYFNYEAQQDKSGLPNDRFSAERPEGSISTLTIQRTEQRDSAMYRCASSPDRDYEQYFGPGTRLTVT.